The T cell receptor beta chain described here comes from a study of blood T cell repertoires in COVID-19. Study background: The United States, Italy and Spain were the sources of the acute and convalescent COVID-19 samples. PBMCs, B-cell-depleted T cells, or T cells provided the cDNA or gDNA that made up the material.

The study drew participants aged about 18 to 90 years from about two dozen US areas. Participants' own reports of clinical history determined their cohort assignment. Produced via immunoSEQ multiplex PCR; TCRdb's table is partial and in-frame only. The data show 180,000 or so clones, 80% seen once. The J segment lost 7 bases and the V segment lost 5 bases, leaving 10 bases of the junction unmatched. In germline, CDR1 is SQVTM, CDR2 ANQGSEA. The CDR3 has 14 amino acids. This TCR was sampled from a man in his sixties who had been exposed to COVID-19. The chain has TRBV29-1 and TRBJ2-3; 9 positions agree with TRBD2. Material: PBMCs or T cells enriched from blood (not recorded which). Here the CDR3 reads CSVLSGTSHNTQYF. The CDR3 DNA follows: TGCAGCGTTTTGTCCGGGACTAGCCATAATACGCAGTATTTT.